This is a list of T cell receptor beta chains from one sample in a study of cytomegalovirus exposure and HLA in healthy donors. Here immunoSEQ multiplex PCR was the method, and the copy in TCRdb shows in-frame clones only, minus some. The sample lists 40,000 to 55,000 clones; about 90% were seen once. Source material: PBMCs. The source of these receptors is a woman aged 25 to 45 in good health and CMV-seronegative. Both conserved end residues are part of each CDR3. D genes are given only for firm matches.

V gene,J gene,D gene,CDR3 protein
TRBV11-3,TRBJ2-1,TRBD2,CASSLAGGTNNEQFF
TRBV28,TRBJ2-7,-,CASSLGAPPTGEVYEQYF
TRBV19,TRBJ2-7,-,CASSPRSPTIEQYF
TRBV28,TRBJ2-7,-,CASSLPAGGGYEQYF
TRBV18,TRBJ2-2,TRBD1,CASSDRVNTGELFF
TRBV7-9,TRBJ2-1,TRBD2,CASSHTSGLYNEQFF
TRBV27,TRBJ1-1,TRBD1,CASSGAGTANTEAFF
TRBV11-2,TRBJ1-1,-,CASSLDRGEAFF
TRBV27,TRBJ2-1,TRBD2,CASSLNIPSGIIYNEQFF
TRBV11-2,TRBJ2-7,TRBD1,CASEDRAETYEQYF
TRBV5-1,TRBJ2-3,-,CASSTRQVSTDTQYF
TRBV5-1,TRBJ2-3,-,CASSLAGRTTDTQYF
TRBV9,TRBJ2-6,-,CASSPGSPSGANVLTF
TRBV4-3,TRBJ2-3,TRBD2,CASSQAPPSGRSTDTQYF
TRBV9,TRBJ2-7,TRBD2,CASSVGLAGYEQYF
TRBV5-1,TRBJ2-7,-,CASAQGGAYEQYF
TRBV4-3,TRBJ1-4,-,CASSQDGATNEKLFF
TRBV18,TRBJ1-1,-,CASSPSLMDMNTEAFF
TRBV27,TRBJ1-3,TRBD1,CASSFRGGAGNTIYF
TRBV5-1,TRBJ1-4,TRBD1,CASSLMGDREGEKLFF
TRBV4-1,TRBJ2-7,TRBD1,CASSQRPGQGADEQYF
TRBV5-1,TRBJ2-1,-,CASSLVPGVNEQFF
TRBV7-9,TRBJ2-5,TRBD1,CASSYGQGAETQYF
TRBV5-6,TRBJ2-7,-,CASSLLWAEQYF
TRBV4-3,TRBJ2-3,TRBD2,CASSHTSGGIDTQYF
TRBV6-5,TRBJ2-1,TRBD2,CASSYSTSWLEQFF
TRBV10-3,TRBJ2-7,TRBD2,CAISEPGLARTYEQYF
TRBV28,TRBJ2-1,TRBD2,CASSSGGYNEQFF
TRBV10-3,TRBJ1-5,TRBD1,CAISGGTGDNQPQHF
TRBV5-1,TRBJ2-7,TRBD1,CASSQGQGGEQYF
TRBV2,TRBJ1-5,-,CASSPGGGNQPQHF
TRBV11-2,TRBJ1-1,-,CASSQRGGEAEAFF
TRBV30,TRBJ2-3,TRBD1,CAWAPGQGPTDTQYF
TRBV27,TRBJ2-5,-,CASSLDYQETQYF
TRBV6-5,TRBJ1-1,-,CASSYSKGGTEAFF
TRBV9,TRBJ2-3,-,CASSVDGSEADTQYF